The following is a T cell receptor (beta chain) sequence with its context. Per the authors' pipeline: It was from reference gene primer amplification that nucleated cell counts were estimated. Libraries were prepared by immunoSEQ multiplex PCR; TCRdb keeps only in-frame clonotypes and omits some of them. D and trimming were read from the DNA, whereas the V and J calls and clone size are those reported in that table. The table has tens of thousands of clones, approximately 90% seen once. J was trimmed by 2 bases and V by 7 bases; bases with no gene match: 13. CDR3 length equals 16 residues. In germline, CDR1 is MNHNY, CDR2 SVGAGI (reference sequence). This sample stems from a study of blood T cell repertoires in COVID-19. As for the study in general: COVID-19 samples, acute and convalescent, were from the United States, Italy and Spain. Nucleic acid was either cDNA or gDNA, and it came from T cells, B-cell-depleted T cells, or PBMCs.

The TCR comes from a man in his 60s with acute or convalescent COVID-19. The V gene is TRBV6-6, the J gene TRBJ2-7, with 8 bases identical to TRBD1. Sequencing was carried out using peripheral blood. The CDR3 here is CASNYRGATSAYEQYF. The CDR3 DNA is TGTGCCAGCAACTACAGGGGGGCCACCTCAGCCTACGAGCAGTACTTC.